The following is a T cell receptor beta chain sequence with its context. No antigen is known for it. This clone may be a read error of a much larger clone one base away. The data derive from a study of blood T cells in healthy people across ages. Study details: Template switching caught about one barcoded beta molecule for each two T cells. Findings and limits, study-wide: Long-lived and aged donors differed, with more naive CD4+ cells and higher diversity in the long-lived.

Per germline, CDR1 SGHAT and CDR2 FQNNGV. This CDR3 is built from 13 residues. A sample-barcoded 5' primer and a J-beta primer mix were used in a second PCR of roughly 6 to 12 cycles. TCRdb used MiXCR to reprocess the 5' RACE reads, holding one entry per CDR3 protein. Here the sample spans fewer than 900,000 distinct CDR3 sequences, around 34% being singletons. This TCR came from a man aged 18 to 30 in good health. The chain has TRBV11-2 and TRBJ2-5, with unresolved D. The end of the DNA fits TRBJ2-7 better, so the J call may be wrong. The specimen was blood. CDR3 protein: CASSLWQNYEQYF. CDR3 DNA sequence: TGTGCCAGCAGCTTGTGGCAGAACTACGAGCAGTACTTC.